This T cell receptor beta chain was identified in a study of OX40 agonist ivuxolimab in advanced cancers. The study, taken as a whole, reports: CD4+ and CD8+ blood T cells expanded clonally by week 6 at 0.1 to 3.0 mg/kg.

Systemic immunosuppression or autoimmune disease history was grounds to exclude patients. Blood samples were obtained at baseline, cycle 4 day 1, and cycle 7 day 1. Sequencing used immunoSEQ multiplex PCR; TCRdb keeps in-frame clones, though not all of them. The data hold some 18,000 clones, with about two thirds observed a single time. Trimming shortened V by 3 bases and J by 4 bases, and 15 bases separated the two germline ends. Germline V gene data show CDR1 as SGHAT and CDR2 as FQNNGV. The CDR3 is 15 amino acids. This clone was picked up a small number of times. No antigen is known for it. The clonotype comes from an adult with an advanced solid tumor such as melanoma, head and neck, liver or kidney cancer. Material: CD4+ or CD8+ T cells sorted from blood, obtained in a trial of the OX40 agonist ivuxolimab. This chain joins TRBV11-2 and TRBJ1-2; TRBD1 might be the D (6 bases). This CDR3 reads CASSFLDSVGYGYTF. The CDR3 DNA follows: TGTGCCAGCAGCTTTTTGGACAGTGTAGGCTATGGCTACACCTTC.